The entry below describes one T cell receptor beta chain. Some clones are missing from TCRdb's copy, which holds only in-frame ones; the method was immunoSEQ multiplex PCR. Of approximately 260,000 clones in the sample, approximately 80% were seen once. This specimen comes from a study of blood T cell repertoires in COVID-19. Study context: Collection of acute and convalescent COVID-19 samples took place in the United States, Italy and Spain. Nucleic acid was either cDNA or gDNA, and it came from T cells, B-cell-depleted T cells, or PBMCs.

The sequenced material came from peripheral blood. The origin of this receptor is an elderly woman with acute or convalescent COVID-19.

This CDR3 reads CASSHAAEGAYEQYF. The CDR3, as DNA: TGTGCCAGCAGCCACGCCGCCGAGGGGGCCTACGAGCAGTACTTC. This chain connects TRBV4-2 to TRBJ2-7; D may be TRBD1 (6 bases). The germline V and J ends were trimmed by 3 bases and 2 bases, with 14 bases remaining between them. Per the germline V gene, CDR1 is LGHNA and CDR2 is YNFKEQ. This CDR3 is built from 15 residues.